The rows below give T cell receptor beta chains drawn from one sample of a study of blood T cell repertoires in COVID-19. Produced via immunoSEQ multiplex PCR; TCRdb's table is partial and in-frame only. The table shows 70,000 to 80,000 clones, with around 80% occurring only once. The source material was peripheral blood. The receptors originated from a man over 45 with acute or convalescent COVID-19. Both conserved end residues are part of each CDR3. The D gene is left open where the match is weak. Only part of the rows carry a size: once, few, many, or a class if the clone is expanded.

J gene,clone size,V gene,D gene,CDR3 length,CDR3 protein,CDR3 DNA
TRBJ2-1,.,TRBV3-1/TRBV3-2,.,13,CASSLEGDDEQFF,TGTGCCAGCAGCCTCGAGGGGGACGATGAGCAGTTCTTC
TRBJ1-2,.,TRBV12-2,.,16,CASRTASWGPICGYTF,TGTGCAAGTCGCACCGCATCTTGGGGGCCCATTTGTGGCTACACCTTC
TRBJ1-4,.,TRBV29-1,.,13,CSARAAPNEKLFF,TGCAGCGCCCGAGCCGCCCCTAATGAAAAACTGTTTTTT
TRBJ2-1,.,TRBV5-4,.,15,CASSLLPQGNNEQFF,TGTGCCAGCAGCTTGCTTCCGCAGGGCAACAATGAGCAGTTCTTC
TRBJ2-7,.,TRBV7-2,.,13,CASSLTYSYEQYF,TGTGCCAGCAGCTTAACCTACTCCTACGAGCAGTACTTC
TRBJ1-5,.,TRBV6-1,TRBD1,19,CASSERAGRDRNSNQPQHF,TGTGCCAGCAGTGAAAGGGCGGGACGGGACAGAAATAGCAATCAGCCCCAGCATTTT
TRBJ1-1,.,TRBV30,.,11,CAWSVSSEAFF,TGTGCCTGGAGTGTATCCAGTGAAGCTTTCTTT
TRBJ1-4,.,TRBV9,.,15,CASSVGTATNEKLFF,TGTGCCAGCAGCGTAGGCACAGCAACTAATGAAAAACTGTTTTTT
TRBJ2-4,.,TRBV9,TRBD2,16,CASSPLVGTNQNIQYF,TGTGCCAGCAGCCCACTTGTTGGGACTAACCAAAACATTCAGTACTTC
TRBJ2-5,.,TRBV30,.,13,CAWSAIPGETQYF,TGTGCCTGGAGTGCTATTCCGGGGGAGACCCAGTACTTC
TRBJ2-3,.,TRBV12-3/TRBV12-4,.,12,CASSSWRYTQYF,TGTGCCAGCAGCTCATGGAGATATACGCAGTATTTT
TRBJ2-5,.,TRBV6-1,TRBD2,14,CASSEGGRAKTQYF,TGTGCCAGCAGTGAAGGCGGGAGGGCCAAGACCCAGTACTTC
TRBJ2-2,once,TRBV5-6,TRBD1,14,CASSLGQATGELFF,TGTGCCAGCAGCCTCGGACAGGCGACCGGGGAGCTGTTTTTT
TRBJ1-4,once,TRBV7-8,TRBD1,16,CASNRQGRATNEKLFF,TGTGCCAGCAACCGACAGGGTAGAGCCACTAATGAAAAACTGTTTTTT
TRBJ1-1,.,TRBV14,.,13,CASSQAPRTEAFF,TGTGCCAGCAGCCAAGCCCCGAGGACTGAAGCTTTCTTT